This section outlines one T cell receptor (beta chain) sequence together with its context. No antigen is known for it. The length of the CDR3 is 15 residues. The V end was cut by 3 bases, the J end by 1 base, with 13 bases between. Germline assignment: CDR1 SGHRS and CDR2 YFSETQ. The authors prepared the TCRbeta library with unique molecular identifiers. TCRdb passed the PCR reads through MiXCR, listing each CDR3 protein once. The top ten clones hold over 2% of a sample with a few hundred thousand distinct CDR3 sequences, 13% of them seen once. These data originate in a study of T-cell reconstitution after alpha-beta-depleted transplantation in children. Study-level findings and limits: Surviving recipient T cells and thymic progenitors accounted for the high day-60 TCRbeta diversity observed in some patients. Hyperexpanded clones declined; after one year, newly produced T cells mostly supplied diversity. Alpha-beta T cells present about two months after transplant were reported to originate from several hundred expanded graft clones.

The material sequenced was PBMCs, mostly from graft donor cells, taken 360 days after TCRalphabeta/CD19-depleted stem cell transplant. The TCR comes from a male patient between 5 and 17 years old who had a stem cell transplant for acute myeloid leukemia, so the T cells may come from the graft donor. The chain employs TRBV5-1 and TRBJ2-5; D might be TRBD1 or TRBD2, each matching 5 bases. The CDR3 here is CASSSAGALQETQYF. As DNA, the CDR3 is TGCGCCAGCAGCTCTGCCGGGGCCCTCCAAGAGACCCAGTACTTC. Filled out from reference TRBV5-1 and TRBJ2-5, the complete variable domain reads KAGVTQTPRYLIKTRGQQVTLSCSPISGHRSVSWYQQTPGQGLQFLFEYFSETQRNKGNFPGRFSGRQFSNSRSEMNVSTLELGDSALYLCASSSAGALQETQYFGPGTRLLVL.